The T cell receptor (beta chain) under discussion was sequenced for a study of blood T cells in healthy people across ages. Study in general: With template switching, about one barcoded beta molecule was captured per two T cells.

This clonotype was seen more than once but under ten times. It was with a sample-barcoded 5' primer and a J-beta primer mix that a second PCR of roughly 6 to 12 cycles was run. Every cDNA molecule bore a tag from a template-switch adaptor containing 12 random nucleotides. TCRdb passed the 5' RACE reads through MiXCR, listing each CDR3 protein once. This sample has just over 800,000 distinct CDR3 sequences, with around 68% found just once. The sequenced material came from blood. The TCR originated in a man under 40 in good health.

CDR3 DNA sequence: TGTGCCAGCAGCTCGACAGGGTGGGATGAGCAGTTCTTC. It yields the protein CASSSTGWDEQFF. V gene TRBV7-2 combines with J gene TRBJ2-1; the match to TRBD1 covers 7 bases. Germline CDR1 is SGHTA and CDR2 is FQGNSA. J was trimmed by 8 bases and V by 4 bases; bases with no gene match: 5. The CDR3 loop spans 13 amino acids.